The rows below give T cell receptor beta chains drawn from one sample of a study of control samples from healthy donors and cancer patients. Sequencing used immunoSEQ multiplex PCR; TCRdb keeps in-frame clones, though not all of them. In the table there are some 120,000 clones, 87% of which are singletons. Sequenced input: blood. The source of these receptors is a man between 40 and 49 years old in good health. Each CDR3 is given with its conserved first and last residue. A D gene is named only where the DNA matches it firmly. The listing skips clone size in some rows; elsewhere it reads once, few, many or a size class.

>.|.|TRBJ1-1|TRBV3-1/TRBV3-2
TGTGCCAGCAGCAGACTGCGGGACGGGACTGAAGCTTTCTTT
CASSRLRDGTEAFF
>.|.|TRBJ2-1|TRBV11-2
TGTGCCAGCAGCTGGGACGGGAGCTCCTACAATGAGCAGTTCTTC
CASSWDGSSYNEQFF
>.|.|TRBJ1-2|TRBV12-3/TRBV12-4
TGTGCCAGCACCCTCGGGGGGGCAAATGGCTACACCTTC
CASTLGGANGYTF
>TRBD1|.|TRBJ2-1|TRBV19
TGTGCCAGTACCCTATCTGGGACAGGGAACAATGAGCAGTTCTTC
CASTLSGTGNNEQFF
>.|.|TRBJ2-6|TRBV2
TGTGCCAGCAGTACCCAGGGGTGGGGGGCCAACGTCCTGACTTTC
CASSTQGWGANVLTF
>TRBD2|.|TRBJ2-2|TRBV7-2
TGTGCCAGCAGCTTGGGGGGGTTATACACCGGGGAGCTGTTTTTT
CASSLGGLYTGELFF
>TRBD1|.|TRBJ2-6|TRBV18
TGTGCCAGCTCACCGACTGGACAGGGTGCTGGGGCCAACGTCCTGACTTTC
CASSPTGQGAGANVLTF
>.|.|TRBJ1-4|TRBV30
TGTGCCTGGAGTGTAACTTGGGGCCCCTACGAAAAACTGTTTTTT
CAWSVTWGPYEKLFF
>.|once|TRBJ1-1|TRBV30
TGTGCCTGGAGGGCGAATAGGAACACTGAAGCTTTCTTT
CAWRANRNTEAFF
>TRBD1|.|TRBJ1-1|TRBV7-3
TGTGCCAGCAGCTTAGACAGGGGGCGCGAAGCTTTCTTT
CASSLDRGREAFF
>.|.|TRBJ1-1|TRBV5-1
TGCGCCAGCAGCTCGGACGGACAGAAGAACACTGAAGCTTTCTTT
CASSSDGQKNTEAFF
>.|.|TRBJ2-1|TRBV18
TGTGCCAGCTCACTACAGGGTTACAATGAGCAGTTCTTC
CASSLQGYNEQFF
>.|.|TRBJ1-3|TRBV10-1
TGCGCCAGCAGTGAGAGTCGGGCAGACTCTGGAAACACCATATATTTT
CASSESRADSGNTIYF
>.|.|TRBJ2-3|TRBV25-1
TGTGCCAGCAGTGACCCGTTGGGCACAGATACGCAGTATTTT
CASSDPLGTDTQYF
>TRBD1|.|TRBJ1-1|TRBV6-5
TGTGCCAGCAGTTCCCGGACAGGCAGCAACACTGAAGCTTTCTTT
CASSSRTGSNTEAFF
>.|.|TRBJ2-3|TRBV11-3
TGTGCCAGCGCCCTGAACCCTCCAGATACGCAGTATTTT
CASALNPPDTQYF